The 29 T cell receptor beta chains below were found in one sample sequenced in a study of shared clonotypes between healthy human individuals. Sequencing was performed with immunoSEQ multiplex PCR; in TCRdb, only in-frame clones are kept and a portion is missing. The data hold 2 million to 2.5 million clones, with 93% observed a single time. Sequenced material: naive CD4+ T cells from PBMCs. Noted subset: CD45RA+ positively selected. These receptors originate from a man younger than 35 in good health. Some clones in this sample may be carry-over from other donors' samples.

This chain joins TRBV6-1 and TRBJ1-2; the D is unclear. Germline V gene sequence: CDR1 MNHNS, CDR2 SASEGT. Trimming left V 4 bases short and J 3 bases short, with 9 bases between. This CDR3 spans 13 amino acids. The CDR3 region has the DNA TGTGCCAGCAGTGTTCTCTTCGACTATGGCTACACCTTC. Translation gives CASSVLFDYGYTF.

The chain uses TRBV15 and TRBJ2-3; D uncertain. This CDR3 has 13 amino acids. Looked up from germline, CDR1 is LNHNV and CDR2 is YYDKDF (reference sequence). V was pared by 3 bases and J by 1 base, with 5 bases between. In nucleotides, the CDR3 is TGTGCCACCAGCAGTTCAGGCACAGATACGCAGTATTTT. It yields the protein CATSSSGTDTQYF. Together with reference TRBV15 and TRBJ2-3, the CDR3 gives the full variable domain: DAMVIQNPRYQVTQFGKPVTLSCSQTLNHNVMYWYQQKSSQAPKLLFHYYDKDFNNEADTPDNFQSRRPNTSFCFLDIRSPGLGDTAMYLCATSSSGTDTQYFGPGTRLTVL.

The chain links TRBV9 to TRBJ2-7, with TRBD1 as a possible D gene (8 bases). Trimming took 4 bases from V and 3 from J, leaving 14 bases between them. CDR1 and CDR2 (germline): SGDLS, YYNGEE. The CDR3 totals 14 residues. Here the CDR3 reads CASSSTGGGYEQYF. The DNA for the CDR3 is TGTGCCAGCAGCTCCACAGGGGGGGGCTACGAGCAGTACTTC.

V is TRBV5-1 and J is TRBJ2-2; 8 positions agree with TRBD1. Germline lookup yields CDR1 SGHRS and CDR2 YFSETQ. CDR3 length: 15 residues. Losses at the gene ends were 8 bases for V and 5 bases for J; bases not matched to a gene: 11. The CDR3 DNA follows: TGCGCCAGTGGACGGACAGGGACCTATACCGGGGAGCTGTTTTTT. It yields the protein CASGRTGTYTGELFF.

This rearrangement joins TRBV6-1 to TRBJ1-5, with unresolved D. Trimming shortened V by 0 bases and J by 5 bases, and 11 bases separated the two germline ends. The length of the CDR3 is 15 residues. Germline lookup yields CDR1 MNHNS and CDR2 SASEGT. The CDR3 spells CASSEARRIYQPQHF. DNA of the CDR3: TGTGCCAGCAGTGAAGCGCGCCGGATCTATCAGCCCCAGCATTTT.

The V call is TRBV10-3, the J call TRBJ1-2; 11 bases match TRBD1. CDR1 and CDR2 (germline): ENHRY, SYGVKD. The ends lost 1 base at V and 5 bases at J; junction bases unmatched: 3. CDR3 length equals 15 residues. This chain's CDR3 is CAISEFGTGGYGYTF. CDR3 bases: TGTGCCATCAGTGAGTTTGGGACAGGGGGTTATGGCTACACCTTC.

The rearrangement uses TRBV5-1 and TRBJ2-1, with 11 bases aligning to TRBD2. The CDR3 consists of 16 residues. Germline V lookup: CDR1 SGHRS, CDR2 YFSETQ. Unmatched junction bases numbered 9, after V lost 1 base and J lost 9 bases. The CDR3 sequence is CASSLTTSGAKSEQFF. For the CDR3, the DNA is TGCGCCAGCAGCTTGACGACTAGCGGGGCAAAGAGTGAGCAGTTCTTC.

The gene calls are TRBV10-3 and TRBJ1-5; 8 bases align to TRBD1. The V gene end was trimmed by 3 bases and the J gene end by 6 bases; junction bases not matched to a gene: 4. The CDR3 sequence is 14 residues long. Germline CDR1 reads ENHRY; CDR2 reads SYGVKD. This CDR3 is CAISDRGLSQPQHF. In nucleotides, the CDR3 is TGTGCCATCAGTGACAGGGGGCTTAGTCAGCCCCAGCATTTT.

The J gene is TRBJ2-6, the V gene TRBV18, with 9 bases that match TRBD1. The CDR3 consists of 17 residues. Germline V gene lookup returns CDR1 KGHSH and CDR2 LQKENI. The ends lost 3 bases at V and 0 bases at J; junction bases unmatched: 3. The CDR3 region has the DNA TGTGCCAGCTCACCCGGGACAGGGACCTCTGGGGCCAACGTCCTGACTTTC. Its translation: CASSPGTGTSGANVLTF.

The gene calls are TRBV27 and TRBJ2-5, with D perhaps TRBD1 (6 bases). Looked up from germline, CDR1 is MNHEY and CDR2 is SMNVEV (reference sequence). V lost 3 bases to trimming and J lost 5 bases, with 13 bases between them. The CDR3 spans 14 residues. In nucleotides, the CDR3 is TGTGCCAGCAGTTTTTTGGGCAGGGGTGAGACCCAGTACTTC. Protein: CASSFLGRGETQYF.

This clone has only a few counts. The sample contains more than one DNA sequence encoding this CDR3. V usage is TRBV28 and J usage is TRBJ1-1; D unclear. Between the trimmed V and J ends, which lost 3 bases and 2 bases, there was a span of 7 bases. This CDR3 region has 13 residues. Germline V gene lookup returns CDR1 MDHEN and CDR2 SYDVKM. The CDR3, as DNA: TGTGCCAGCAGTTTCCGGGGAAACACTGAAGCTTTCTTT. It codes for CASSFRGNTEAFF.

This clone appeared a single time. V usage is TRBV7-7 and J usage is TRBJ1-5, with a tentative D call TRBD1 (5 bases). Germline V gives CDR1 SSHAT, CDR2 FNYEAQ (reference sequence). The CDR3 extends over 16 amino acids. The ends were cut back, 5 bases at V and 0 bases at J, with 14 bases in the middle. The chain's CDR3 is CASSPGQFYSNQPQHF. The CDR3 DNA reads as TGTGCCAGCAGCCCGGGGCAGTTCTATAGCAATCAGCCCCAGCATTTT.

There are a few counts of this clone. This sequence joins TRBV7-9 and TRBJ2-2, with D uncertain. V dropped 5 bases and J dropped 2 bases, with 3 bases sitting between them. This CDR3 has 12 amino acids. Germline CDR1 is SEHNR and CDR2 is FQNEAQ (reference sequence). The CDR3 region is CASSHNTGELFF. In nucleotides, the CDR3 is TGTGCCAGCAGCCACAACACCGGGGAGCTGTTTTTT.

The gene calls are TRBV11-1 and TRBJ1-4, with a weak D call TRBD1 (6 bases). The CDR3 spans 16 residues. From germline, CDR1 is SGHAT and CDR2 FQDESV (reference sequence). V was pared by 5 bases and J by 4 bases, with 17 bases between. This CDR3 is CASSLDSEGVNEKLFF. The CDR3 DNA sequence: TGTGCCAGCAGCCTCGATTCGGAGGGGGTTAATGAAAAACTGTTTTTT.

The chain combines TRBV27 with TRBJ2-5; 7 bases map to TRBD2. V lost 6 bases and J lost 2; bases outside the gene matches: 6. The CDR3 is 14 residues long. Germline CDR1 and CDR2: MNHEY and SMNVEV (reference sequence). The chain's CDR3 is CASRGLGSQETQYF. The CDR3 bases are TGTGCCAGCAGAGGACTAGGTTCGCAAGAGACCCAGTACTTC.

The chain uses TRBV4-1 and TRBJ1-1; TRBD1 matches at 8 bases. The V gene end was trimmed by 0 bases and the J gene end by 5 bases; junction bases not matched to a gene: 11. The CDR3 covers 17 residues. Looked up from germline, CDR1 is MGHRA and CDR2 is YSYEKL. The CDR3 here is CASSQDPRTGRKTEAFF. CDR3 DNA: TGCGCCAGCAGCCAAGACCCGAGGACAGGGAGAAAAACTGAAGCTTTCTTT.

The rearrangement uses TRBV7-2 and TRBJ2-7; D call uncertain. V lost 1 base, J lost 3 bases, and 7 bases lay in between. The CDR3 contains 13 residues. The germline gives CDR1 SGHTA, CDR2 FQGNSA. CDR3 region: CASSLDYFYEQYF. CDR3 in DNA: TGTGCCAGCAGCTTAGATTACTTCTACGAGCAGTACTTC.

The chain has TRBV6-4 and TRBJ2-2; 7 positions agree with TRBD1. With 5 bases clipped from V and 3 bases from J, the junction kept 12 bases outside the gene matches. CDR3 length: 17 residues. CDR1 and CDR2 from the germline V gene are MRHNA and SNTAGT. CDR3 bases: TGTGCCAGCAGTACCTCCGACAGGGCACCCCACACCGGGGAGCTGTTTTTT. It translates to CASSTSDRAPHTGELFF.

The rearrangement joins TRBV29-1 to TRBJ2-5; no firm D call. V lost 5 bases and J 0 bases, leaving 7 bases between the germline ends. Germline values: CDR1 SQVTM, CDR2 ANQGSEA. This CDR3 comprises 12 residues. The CDR3 sequence: CSVSAYQETQYF. CDR3 DNA sequence: TGCAGCGTTTCAGCTTACCAAGAGACCCAGTACTTC.

The chain combines TRBV13 with TRBJ2-6; 7 bases align to TRBD1. V dropped 1 base and J dropped 2; count of bases not matched to a gene: 2. The germline gives CDR1 PRHDT, CDR2 FYEKMQ (reference sequence). This CDR3 is 16 amino acids long. CDR3 residues: CASSLEGATGANVLTF. The CDR3 nucleotides are TGTGCCAGCAGCTTAGAGGGGGCGACTGGGGCCAACGTCCTGACTTTC. Full variable domain (missing parts from reference TRBV13 and TRBJ2-6): AAGVIQSPRHLIKEKRETATLKCYPIPRHDTVYWYQQGPGQDPQFLISFYEKMQSDKGSIPDRFSAQQFSDYHSELNMSSLELGDSALYFCASSLEGATGANVLTFGAGSRLTVL.

The genes are TRBV6-1 and TRBJ1-5; the D is unclear. CDR3 length: 13 residues. Germline CDR1 MNHNS, CDR2 SASEGT. V was pared by 5 bases and J by 5 bases, with 10 bases between. The CDR3 reads CASSTKKDQPQHF. CDR3 in DNA: TGTGCCAGCAGTACGAAGAAGGATCAGCCCCAGCATTTT.

The chain combines TRBV5-5 with TRBJ1-1; D call uncertain. Germline CDR1 and CDR2: SGHKS and YYEKEE (reference sequence). V shed 4 bases and J shed 5 bases, with 12 bases lying between them. The CDR3 covers 13 residues. The CDR3, as DNA: TGTGCCAGCAGCCAACCGGTAAAGACTGAAGCTTTCTTT. Translated: CASSQPVKTEAFF. Together with reference TRBV5-5 and TRBJ1-1, the CDR3 gives the full variable domain: DAGVTQSPTHLIKTRGQQVTLRCSPISGHKSVSWYQQVLGQGPQFIFQYYEKEERGRGNFPDRFSARQFPNYSSELNVNALLLGDSALYLCASSQPVKTEAFFGQGTRLTVV.

This rearrangement joins TRBV7-9 to TRBJ2-1; 8 bases are shared with TRBD2. Losses at the gene ends were 8 bases for V and 5 bases for J; bases not matched to a gene: 11. The CDR3 sequence is 15 residues long. Per the germline V gene, CDR1 is SEHNR and CDR2 is FQNEAQ (reference sequence). CDR3 sequence: CASWGRREVHNEQFF. In DNA, the CDR3 is TGTGCCAGCTGGGGGCGGCGGGAGGTTCACAATGAGCAGTTCTTC.

The chain links TRBV7-2 to TRBJ2-7; D possibly uses TRBD1 or TRBD2 (5 bases each). The germline V gene has CDR1 SGHTA and CDR2 FQGNSA. CDR3 length equals 14 residues. V was clipped by 5 bases and J by 0 bases, with 11 bases between them. The CDR3 DNA reads TGTGCCAGCAGCCGGGGCCTCTCCTCCTACGAGCAGTACTTC. Translation: CASSRGLSSYEQYF.

CDR3 bases: TGTGCCAGCTCAATTAGTACAGGGGGGAACACTGAAGCTTTCTTT. It specifies CASSISTGGNTEAFF. This chain connects TRBV18 to TRBJ1-1; 8 bases align to TRBD1. CDR1 is KGHSH and CDR2 is LQKENI in the germline V gene. The CDR3 covers 15 residues. Trimming cost V 5 bases and J 1 base; bases outside gene matches: 6.

The chain couples TRBV28 to TRBJ1-5; D is perhaps TRBD1 (5 bases). V was trimmed by 5 bases and J by 5 bases, leaving 10 bases between them. Per the germline V gene, CDR1 is MDHEN and CDR2 is SYDVKM. The CDR3 loop spans 13 amino acids. The CDR3 DNA is TGTGCCAGCAGTACCGTGGGGGATCAGCCCCAGCATTTT. It encodes CASSTVGDQPQHF.

V and J are TRBV19 and TRBJ1-1, with 7 bases that match TRBD1. The junction had 8 bases not matched to a gene; V was cut back by 4 bases and J by 6 bases. This CDR3 is 14 amino acids long. The germline CDR1 and CDR2 sequences are LNHDA and SQIVND (reference sequence). This chain's CDR3 is CASSTQGGGAEAFF. CDR3 coding DNA: TGTGCCAGTAGTACCCAGGGGGGGGGCGCTGAAGCTTTCTTT.

The rearrangement uses TRBV27 and TRBJ2-1; D is uncertain. Germline V gives CDR1 MNHEY, CDR2 SMNVEV (reference sequence). The V and J ends lost 6 bases and 9 bases respectively, with 12 bases between them. The CDR3 covers 12 residues. The CDR3 region is CASSPVWGEQFF. The CDR3 DNA reads as TGTGCCAGCAGCCCCGTTTGGGGTGAGCAGTTCTTC.

This sequence joins TRBV4-3 and TRBJ2-7; maybe TRBD2 (7 bases). The CDR3 is made up of 16 amino acids. V gave up 1 base and J gave up 6 bases, with 19 bases separating them. Germline V lookup: CDR1 LGHNA, CDR2 YSLEER. The CDR3 here is CASSQAGAGEGSEQYF. Here the CDR3 DNA reads TGCGCCAGCAGCCAAGCGGGGGCGGGAGAGGGCTCCGAGCAGTACTTC.